The 19 T cell receptor beta chains presented below share a single source sample, sequenced in a study of shared T cell receptors in the human thymus. TCRdb's copy holds only in-frame clones and misses some; the assay was immunoSEQ multiplex PCR. Of approximately 400,000 clones listed, more than 85% were seen once; the top ten hold approximately 0.018%. The sequenced sample consisted of thymocytes. These TCRs come from a human donor.

The rearrangement links TRBV28 to TRBJ1-2, with D unclear. Germline V CDR1 and CDR2: MDHEN, SYDVKM. The V end lost 5 bases, the J end lost 5 bases, and 21 bases lay between the germline ends. This CDR3 is built from 16 residues. The CDR3 reads CASSPRAKAPEYGYTF. The CDR3 DNA sequence: TGTGCCAGCAGTCCTCGGGCCAAGGCCCCCGAATATGGCTACACCTTC.

The rearrangement links TRBV27 to TRBJ1-2; D gene uncertain. The CDR3 is 15 amino acids. Trimming pared 3 bases from V and 7 bases from J, leaving 18 bases between. CDR1 MNHEY and CDR2 SMNVEV come from the germline V gene (reference sequence). The DNA of the CDR3 is TGTGCCAGCAGTTTTGTGGGCGCCTTGAGGAGTGGCTACACCTTC. As protein: CASSFVGALRSGYTF.

The rearrangement joins TRBV11-2 to TRBJ1-5, with D possibly being TRBD1 (6 bases). The CDR3 sequence is 18 residues long. Germline V gene lookup returns CDR1 SGHAT and CDR2 FQNNGV. Trimming removed 5 bases from V and 0 bases from J, with 20 bases in between. The CDR3 DNA sequence: TGTGCCAGCAGCGAAAGACAAGCCCGGACAGTTAGCAATCAGCCCCAGCATTTT. This translates into CASSERQARTVSNQPQHF.

This chain joins TRBV28 and TRBJ2-2; D gene unclear. CDR1 and CDR2 (germline): MDHEN, SYDVKM. The V and J ends lost 6 bases and 4 bases respectively, with 18 bases between them. This CDR3 region has 16 residues. CDR3 loop: CASSRVIAAVTGELFF. The CDR3 coding sequence is TGTGCCAGCAGCAGAGTCATCGCGGCGGTCACCGGGGAGCTGTTTTTT.

The chain couples TRBV4-2 to TRBJ2-1; 8 nucleotides match TRBD2. CDR3 length equals 17 residues. The ends lost 1 base at V and 5 bases at J; junction bases unmatched: 10. Germline CDR1 reads LGHNA; CDR2 reads YNFKEQ. The CDR3 DNA reads TGTGCCAGCAGCCAAGCCGGGAGGGAGGGCCTAAACAATGAGCAGTTCTTC. Translation gives CASSQAGREGLNNEQFF.

V and J are TRBV6-1 and TRBJ1-4, with D uncertain. The V end lost 1 base, the J end lost 2 bases, and 17 bases lay between the germline ends. The CDR3 covers 18 residues. In germline, CDR1 is MNHNS, CDR2 SASEGT. CDR3: CASSEVRVRRKTNEKLFF. The DNA for the CDR3 is TGTGCCAGCAGTGAAGTACGGGTACGGCGGAAGACTAATGAAAAACTGTTTTTT.

This clone was seen once. This sequence joins TRBV28 and TRBJ2-3, with TRBD1 matching 9 bases. The length of the CDR3 is 15 residues. CDR1 and CDR2 from the germline V gene are MDHEN and SYDVKM. Trimming took 2 bases from V and 4 from J; bases not matched to a gene: 4. The CDR3 reads CASSLGQGFPDTQYF. CDR3 DNA sequence: TGTGCCAGCAGTTTAGGACAGGGGTTCCCAGATACGCAGTATTTT.

The chain couples TRBV11-2 to TRBJ2-4; 8 bases map to TRBD2. V shed 5 bases and J 0 bases; nucleotides not matched to a gene: 9. The CDR3 runs to 17 residues. The germline V gene has CDR1 SGHAT and CDR2 FQNNGV. The CDR3 loop reads CASSPPPAGVAKNIQYF. DNA for the CDR3: TGTGCCAGCAGCCCGCCCCCAGCGGGGGTAGCCAAAAACATTCAGTACTTC.

The chain recombines TRBV5-6 with TRBJ2-5; a weak D match, TRBD2 (6 bases). V gave up 1 base and J gave up 2 bases, with 18 bases separating them. The germline V gene has CDR1 SGHDT and CDR2 YYEEEE. The CDR3 contains 17 residues. The CDR3 spells CASSLSSWWGRQETQYF. The CDR3 bases are TGTGCCAGCAGCTTGTCCTCTTGGTGGGGGAGGCAAGAGACCCAGTACTTC.

The chain employs TRBV28 and TRBJ2-1; 7 nucleotides align to TRBD1. The CDR3 length is 13 residues. V shed 8 bases and J 10 bases; nucleotides not matched to a gene: 11. Germline loops: CDR1 MDHEN, CDR2 SYDVKM. Written as DNA, the CDR3 is TGTGCCAGCCACGACAGGGTACGGATGGAGCAGTTCTTC. Translated, it gives CASHDRVRMEQFF.

The CDR3 region has the DNA TGTGCCAGCACCTATAGCGGTACCGGGGAGCTGTTTTTT. This codes for CASTYSGTGELFF. The chain links TRBV7-3 to TRBJ2-2; maybe TRBD2 (6 bases). V lost 7 bases, J lost 5 bases, and 11 bases lay in between. Germline V gene sequence: CDR1 SGHTA, CDR2 FQGTGA. The CDR3 covers 13 residues.

As regards this clone: The same CDR3 can be traced to other DNA sequences in this sample. The CDR3 here is CASSYSGLAGDTQYF. The DNA of the CDR3 is TGTGCCAGCAGTTACTCGGGACTAGCGGGAGATACGCAGTATTTT. V is TRBV6-5 and J is TRBJ2-3, with 12 positions matching TRBD2. The CDR3 runs to 15 residues. After removal of 0 bases from V and 5 bases from J, the junction contained 0 bases not matched to a gene. CDR1 is MNHEY, CDR2 SVGAGI, per germline.

This rearrangement joins TRBV6-1 to TRBJ2-7; D tentatively fits TRBD1 or TRBD2 (5 bases each). Trimming removed 5 bases at V and 1 base at J, with 15 bases between. The V gene's germline CDR1 is MNHNS and CDR2 SASEGT. The CDR3 runs 15 residues. The CDR3 coding sequence is TGTGCCAGCAGTCGAAATTCCGGGACGTCCTACGAGCAGTACTTC. Protein product: CASSRNSGTSYEQYF.

The chain carries TRBV5-1 and TRBJ2-1, with D possibly matching TRBD2 (5 bases). V was trimmed by 0 bases and J by 3 bases, leaving 16 bases between them. The CDR3 is 17 amino acids. Germline CDR1 reads SGHRS; CDR2 reads YFSETQ. CDR3 amino acids: CASSLAGVASIYNEQFF. CDR3 DNA: TGCGCCAGCAGCTTGGCCGGAGTAGCGAGCATCTACAATGAGCAGTTCTTC.

This chain connects TRBV11-2 to TRBJ2-5; 8 positions agree with TRBD2. This CDR3 comprises 17 residues. The V gene end was trimmed by 5 bases and the J gene end by 6 bases; junction bases not matched to a gene: 17. Germline V lookup: CDR1 SGHAT, CDR2 FQNNGV. The CDR3 loop is CASSPSTGRAGAQTQYF. The DNA of the CDR3 is TGTGCCAGCAGCCCCTCAACGGGCCGAGCGGGGGCTCAGACCCAGTACTTC.

The V gene is TRBV7-2, the J gene TRBJ2-5, with 8 bases identical to TRBD1. Germline V gives CDR1 SGHTA, CDR2 FQGNSA. This CDR3 is built from 15 residues. Germline trimming cut 4 bases from V and 2 bases from J; bases unmatched to any gene: 6. The CDR3 sequence is CASSSEGQEQETQYF. For the CDR3, the DNA is TGTGCCAGCAGCTCGGAGGGACAGGAGCAAGAGACCCAGTACTTC.

This clone has only one observation. This chain uses TRBV28 with TRBJ2-7, with 12 bases lining up with TRBD1. J was trimmed by 2 bases and V by 6 bases; bases with no gene match: 11. Germline V gives CDR1 MDHEN, CDR2 SYDVKM. The CDR3 covers 17 residues. For the CDR3, the DNA is TGTGCCAGCAGAACCGGGACAGGGGGCCGCTACACCTACGAGCAGTACTTC. Translated: CASRTGTGGRYTYEQYF.

V usage is TRBV27 and J usage is TRBJ2-1; 9 bases are shared with TRBD2. V shed 5 bases, J shed 8 bases, and the junction held 13 bases outside the gene matches. The CDR3 extends over 16 amino acids. The germline V gene encodes CDR1 MNHEY and CDR2 SMNVEV (reference sequence). For the CDR3, the DNA is TGTGCCAGCAGTCCCGGGGCTAGCGGGATGAGATATGAGCAGTTCTTC. Translation gives CASSPGASGMRYEQFF.

The CDR3: CASSEKGTSGYEQYF. The CDR3 DNA reads as TGTGCCAGCAGTGAAAAGGGGACTAGCGGCTACGAGCAGTACTTC. This chain connects TRBV2 to TRBJ2-7; 11 nucleotides align to TRBD2. The CDR3 sequence is 15 residues long. V was pared by 2 bases and J by 3 bases, with 3 bases of the junction left unmatched. Germline V gene sequence: CDR1 SNHLY, CDR2 FYNNEI.